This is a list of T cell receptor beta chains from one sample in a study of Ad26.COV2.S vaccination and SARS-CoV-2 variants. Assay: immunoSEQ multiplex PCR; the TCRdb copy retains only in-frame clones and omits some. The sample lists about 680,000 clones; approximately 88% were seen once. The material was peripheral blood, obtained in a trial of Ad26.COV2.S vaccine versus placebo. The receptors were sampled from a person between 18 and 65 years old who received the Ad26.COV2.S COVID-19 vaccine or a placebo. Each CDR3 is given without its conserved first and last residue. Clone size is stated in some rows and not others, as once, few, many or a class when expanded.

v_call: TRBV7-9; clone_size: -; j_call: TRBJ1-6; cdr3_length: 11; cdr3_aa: ASSWGSNSPLH
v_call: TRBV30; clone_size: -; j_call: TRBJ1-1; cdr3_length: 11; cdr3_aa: AWSMGRNTEAF
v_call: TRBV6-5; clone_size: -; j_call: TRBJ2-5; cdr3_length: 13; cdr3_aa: ASNKVSGGQETQY
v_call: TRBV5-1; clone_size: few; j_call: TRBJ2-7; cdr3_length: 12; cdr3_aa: ASSSPGTTYEQY
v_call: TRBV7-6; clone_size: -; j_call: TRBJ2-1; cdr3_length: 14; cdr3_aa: ASSSRGTSGHNEQF
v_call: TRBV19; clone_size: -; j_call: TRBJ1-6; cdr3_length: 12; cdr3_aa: ASIGRGAGSPLH
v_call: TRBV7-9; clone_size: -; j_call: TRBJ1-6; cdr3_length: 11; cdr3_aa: ASSLGTSSPLH
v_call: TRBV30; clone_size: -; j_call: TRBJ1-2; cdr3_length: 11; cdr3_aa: AWSVRVSYGYT
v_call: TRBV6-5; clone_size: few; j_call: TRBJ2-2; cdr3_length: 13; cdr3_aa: ASNPGTANTGELF
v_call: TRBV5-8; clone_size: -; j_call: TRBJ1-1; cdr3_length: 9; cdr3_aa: ASSLFAEAF
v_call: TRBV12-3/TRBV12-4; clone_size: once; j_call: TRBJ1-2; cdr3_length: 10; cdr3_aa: ASSLGTYGYT
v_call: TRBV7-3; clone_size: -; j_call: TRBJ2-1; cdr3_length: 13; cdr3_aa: ASSAHLASYNEQF
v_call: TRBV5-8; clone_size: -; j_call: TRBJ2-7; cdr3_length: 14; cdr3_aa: ASSLGTSGGKYEQY
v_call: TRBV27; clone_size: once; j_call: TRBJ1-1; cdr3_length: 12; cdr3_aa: ASSPWTAYTEAF
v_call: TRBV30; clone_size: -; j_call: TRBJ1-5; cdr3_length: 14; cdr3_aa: AWSPTGKGANQPQH
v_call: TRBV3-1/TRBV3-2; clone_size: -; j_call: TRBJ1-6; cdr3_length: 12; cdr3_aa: ASSWDRSNSPLH
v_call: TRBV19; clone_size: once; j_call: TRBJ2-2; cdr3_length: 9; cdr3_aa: ASMVTGELF
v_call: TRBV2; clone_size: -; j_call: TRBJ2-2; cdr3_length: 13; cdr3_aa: ASSRGQSNTGELF
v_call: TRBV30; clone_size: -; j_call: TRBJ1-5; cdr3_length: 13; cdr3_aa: AWSAQGFSNQPQH
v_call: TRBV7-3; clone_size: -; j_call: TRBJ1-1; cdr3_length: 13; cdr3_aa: ASSSGTGMNTEAF
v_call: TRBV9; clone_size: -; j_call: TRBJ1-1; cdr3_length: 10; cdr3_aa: ASSQPRIGAF
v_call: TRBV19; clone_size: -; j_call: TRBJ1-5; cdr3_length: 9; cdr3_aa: LGNFSQPQH
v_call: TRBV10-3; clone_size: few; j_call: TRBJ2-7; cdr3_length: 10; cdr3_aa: AISDTSYEQY
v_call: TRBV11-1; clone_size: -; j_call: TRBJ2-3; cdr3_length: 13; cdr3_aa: ASSFGVDPTDTQY
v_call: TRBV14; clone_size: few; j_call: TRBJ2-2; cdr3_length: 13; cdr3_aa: ASSQAYTNTGELF
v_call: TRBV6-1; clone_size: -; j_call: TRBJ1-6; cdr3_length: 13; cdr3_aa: ASSAGSTYNSPLH
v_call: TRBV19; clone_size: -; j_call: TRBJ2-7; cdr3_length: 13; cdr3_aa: ASSIMYRGAYEQY
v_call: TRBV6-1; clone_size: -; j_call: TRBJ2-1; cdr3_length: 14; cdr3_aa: ASSALRQGPYNEQF
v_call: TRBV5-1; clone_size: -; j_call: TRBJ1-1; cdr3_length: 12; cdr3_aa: ASSPTPGYTEAF
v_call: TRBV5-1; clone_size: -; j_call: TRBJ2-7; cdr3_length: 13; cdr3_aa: ASSPRDSNSYEQY
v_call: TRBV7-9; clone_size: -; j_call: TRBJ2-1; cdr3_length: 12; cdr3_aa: ASSSGLRVGEQF
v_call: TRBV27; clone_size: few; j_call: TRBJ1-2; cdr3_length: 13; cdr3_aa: ASSLQARVPYGYT
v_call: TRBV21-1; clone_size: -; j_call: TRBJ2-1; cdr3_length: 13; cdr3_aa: ASSKEGSVRDEQF
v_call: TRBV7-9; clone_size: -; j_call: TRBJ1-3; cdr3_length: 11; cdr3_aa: ASLRLSGNTIY
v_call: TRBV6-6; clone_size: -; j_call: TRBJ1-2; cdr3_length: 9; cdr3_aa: ASSYDYGYT
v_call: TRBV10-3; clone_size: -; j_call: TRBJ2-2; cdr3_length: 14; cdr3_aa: AISDLRGQNTGELF
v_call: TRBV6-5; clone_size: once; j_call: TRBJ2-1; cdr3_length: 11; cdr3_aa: ASGLAGGKEQF
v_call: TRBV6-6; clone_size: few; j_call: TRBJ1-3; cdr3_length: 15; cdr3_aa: ASSQQGGQIASNTIY
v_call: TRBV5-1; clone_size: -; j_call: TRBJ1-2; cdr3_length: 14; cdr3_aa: ASSSQPSTESGGYT
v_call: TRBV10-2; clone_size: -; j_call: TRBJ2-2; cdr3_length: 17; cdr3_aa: ASHYRGSPGLVGTGELF
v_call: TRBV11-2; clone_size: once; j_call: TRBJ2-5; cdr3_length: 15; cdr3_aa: ASSLDRWIAGQETQY
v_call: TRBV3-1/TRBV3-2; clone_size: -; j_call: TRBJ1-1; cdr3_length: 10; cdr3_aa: ASSQGPGGAF
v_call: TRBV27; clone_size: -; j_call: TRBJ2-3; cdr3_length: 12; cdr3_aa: ASSLDRAQDTQY
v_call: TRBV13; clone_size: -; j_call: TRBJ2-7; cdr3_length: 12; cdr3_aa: ASRAGLAAYEQY
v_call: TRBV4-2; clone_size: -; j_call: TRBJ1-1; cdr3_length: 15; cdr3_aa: ASSPGRGRVGLTEAF
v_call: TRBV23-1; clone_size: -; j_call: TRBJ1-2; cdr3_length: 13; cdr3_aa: ASSQSDEHEYGYT
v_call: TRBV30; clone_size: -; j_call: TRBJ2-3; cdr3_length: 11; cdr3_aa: AWSGLVPDTQY
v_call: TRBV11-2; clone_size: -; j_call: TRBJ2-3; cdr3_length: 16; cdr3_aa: ASSLDYGYLRSTDTQY
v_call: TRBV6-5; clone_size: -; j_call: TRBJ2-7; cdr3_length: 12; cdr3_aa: ASRRGPATYEQY
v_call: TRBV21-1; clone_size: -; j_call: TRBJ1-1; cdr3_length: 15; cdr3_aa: ASSKGDRGRLDTEAF
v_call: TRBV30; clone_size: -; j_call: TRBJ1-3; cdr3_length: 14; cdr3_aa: ASEWGTVSSGNTIY
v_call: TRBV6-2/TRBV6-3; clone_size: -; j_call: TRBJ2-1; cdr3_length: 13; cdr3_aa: ASRPRLAFHNEQF
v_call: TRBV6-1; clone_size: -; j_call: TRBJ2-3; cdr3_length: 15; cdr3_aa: ASSEGGGRRPTDTQY
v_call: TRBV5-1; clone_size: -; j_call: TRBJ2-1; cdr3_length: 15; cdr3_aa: ASSFFRTSGGYNEQF
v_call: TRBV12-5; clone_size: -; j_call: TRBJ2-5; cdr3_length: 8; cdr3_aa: ASGDRDQY